This T cell receptor (beta chain) was captured in a study of cytomegalovirus exposure and HLA in healthy donors. PCR amplification relied on 60 Vbeta primers (plus 13 Jbeta primers). Sequencing used immunoSEQ multiplex PCR; TCRdb keeps in-frame clones, though not all of them. The repertoire holds 80,000 to 95,000 clones, approximately 79% seen once, with roughly 5.5% in the top ten. Study observations and caveats: Sequencing depth across donors, presence/absence analyses assumed, was roughly uniform.

On this clone itself: Its target is unknown.

Germline V lookup: CDR1 SGDLS, CDR2 YYNGEE. Deletions cut 1 base from V and 3 bases from J, with 10 bases between. This CDR3 region has 15 residues. The receptor was derived from a female donor in good health and CMV-seronegative. The sample consisted of PBMCs. The V gene is TRBV9, the J gene TRBJ2-2; D may be TRBD2 (7 bases). The CDR3 coding sequence is TGTGCCAGCAGCGTACAGGGGAGGGACACCGGGGAGCTGTTTTTT. Amino acids: CASSVQGRDTGELFF.